The rows below give T cell receptor beta chains drawn from one sample of a study of memory CD8 T cells in hepatitis C reinfection. Only in-frame clones appear in the TCRdb table, and some are missing; sequencing was by immunoSEQ multiplex PCR. Here the sample spans 45,000 to 50,000 clones, 85% to 90% being singletons. The sample consisted of naive CD8+ T cells sorted from blood. These receptors came from a man in his late teens or twenties with hepatitis C virus infection. Both conserved end residues are trimmed from each CDR3.

CDR3 protein,CDR3 length,V gene
ASSGQGVGGYT,11,TRBV9
ASSLQAVNTEAF,12,TRBV4-1
ASSLAVHEGGATDTQY,16,TRBV5-6
ASSPRLAGVRETQY,14,TRBV7-8
ASSDQGGGETQY,12,TRBV7-9
ASSLEREGYNEQF,13,TRBV28
ASSSQFYEQY,10,TRBV28
ASSLALTYNEQF,12,TRBV6-5
ASNHLAGSGANVLT,14,TRBV7-2
ASSLVGQGSYEQY,13,TRBV7-9
ASRDLAGRDEQY,12,TRBV28
ASSSQDGGFEKLF,13,TRBV4-3
ASIGQGLGKTV,11,TRBV28
ASSPSKYPGQQETQY,15,TRBV13
ASSQSSGRDYNEQF,14,TRBV5-1
ASSLGSAGVGSGSEQF,16,TRBV7-9
ASSSHDRYNEQF,12,TRBV7-9
ASSQDRSRQGGKLF,14,TRBV4-3
ASSEGLAGNTDTQY,14,TRBV2
ASSVRGPYEQF,11,TRBV5-1
ASTSGSGLTEAF,12,TRBV5-8
ASKRASGRGDTQY,13,TRBV27
ATRQNMNTEAF,11,TRBV6-6
ASSLAREQY,9,TRBV11-2
ASSLVSSGVYNEQF,14,TRBV5-1
ASSSGWTSTLEQF,13,TRBV11-2
ASSPPGGGAYNEQF,14,TRBV5-4
ASSLEGDSEAF,11,TRBV5-1
ASSPGTGVRSYT,12,TRBV6-5